This TCR beta chain was recorded in a study of blood T cell repertoires in COVID-19. This clone was observed once. In the original workflow: Scientists estimated how many nucleated cells there were by amplifying reference gene primers. The assay was immunoSEQ multiplex PCR, and TCRdb's table has in-frame clones only and misses some. V, J and clone size are those of that table, while D and trimming were read from the DNA. The sample records about 670,000 clones, over 80% being singletons. The sequencing input was peripheral blood. This receptor was obtained from a woman aged 18-29 years with acute or convalescent COVID-19.

CDR3 nucleotide sequence: TGTGCCTGGAGTCCTGGCCCACCCCAGGGAGAGACCCAGTACTTC. Protein product: CAWSPGPPQGETQYF. This chain joins TRBV30 and TRBJ2-5; possibly TRBD1 for D (5 bases). This CDR3 region has 15 residues. Germline values: CDR1 GTSNPN, CDR2 SVGIG (reference sequence). V was pared by 2 bases and J by 4 bases, with 17 bases between.